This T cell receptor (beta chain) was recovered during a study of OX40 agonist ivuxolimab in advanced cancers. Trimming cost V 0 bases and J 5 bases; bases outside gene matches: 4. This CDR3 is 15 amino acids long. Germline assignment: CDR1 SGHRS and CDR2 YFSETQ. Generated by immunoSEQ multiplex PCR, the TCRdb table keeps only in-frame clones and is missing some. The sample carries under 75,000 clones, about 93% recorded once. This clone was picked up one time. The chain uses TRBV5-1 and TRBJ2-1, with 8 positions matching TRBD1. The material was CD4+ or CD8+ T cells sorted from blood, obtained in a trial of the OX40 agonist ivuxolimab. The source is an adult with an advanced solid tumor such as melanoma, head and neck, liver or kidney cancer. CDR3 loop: CASSLAGQGDNEQFF. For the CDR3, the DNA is TGCGCCAGCAGCTTGGCTGGACAGGGTGACAATGAGCAGTTCTTC. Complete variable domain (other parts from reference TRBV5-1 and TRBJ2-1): KAGVTQTPRYLIKTRGQQVTLSCSPISGHRSVSWYQQTPGQGLQFLFEYFSETQRNKGNFPGRFSGRQFSNSRSEMNVSTLELGDSALYLCASSLAGQGDNEQFFGPGTRLTVL.